The 16 T cell receptor beta chains below all came from one sample that was sequenced in a study of regulatory T cells in long-lasting Graves disease. CDR3-region Arm-PCR and iRepertoire HTBI primers produced the TCR beta libraries. MiXCR, applied by TCRdb to the multiplex PCR reads, yields one record per CDR3 protein. This table holds about 470,000 distinct CDR3 sequences, 15% found once. As to time point: newly diagnosed GD, antithyroid drugs for less than 3 months. After RNA was extracted from PBMCs, the TCR library was made from it. These same records also appear under a second study, on T cells in Graves' hyperthyroidism and ophthalmopathy.

Sequencing was performed on peripheral blood mononuclear cells (PBMCs), taken at new diagnosis, from a patient treated with antithyroid drugs. These receptors were taken from a woman under 40 with Graves disease.

This clonotype was seen ten or more times. The rearrangement uses TRBV6-2 or TRBV6-3 and TRBJ2-7, with 14 bases lining up with TRBD2. CDR3 length equals 16 residues. V lost 5 bases and J lost 5; bases outside the gene matches: 8. Germline V gives CDR1 MNHEY, CDR2 SVGEGT. The CDR3 coding sequence is TGTGCCAGCAGTACAACCGGGACTAGCGGGAGTGACGAGCAGTACTTC. Protein sequence: CASSTTGTSGSDEQYF.

This clonotype was detected ten times or more. This rearrangement joins TRBV2 to TRBJ1-2; 8 bases line up with TRBD1. From germline, CDR1 is SNHLY and CDR2 FYNNEI. The CDR3 loop spans 14 amino acids. Trimming removed 6 bases from V and 0 bases from J; junction bases left unmatched: 3. The CDR3 DNA is TGTGCCAGCAGGGGGACAGGAGCTAACTATGGCTACACCTTC. Translating gives CASRGTGANYGYTF. The entire variable domain, with the rest obtained from reference TRBV2 and TRBJ1-2, is as follows: EPEVTQTPSHQVTQMGQEVILRCVPISNHLYFYWYRQILGQKVEFLVSFYNNEISEKSEIFDDQFSVERPDGSNFTLKIRSTKLEDSAMYFCASRGTGANYGYTFGSGTRLTVV.

This clonotype was picked up many times. V usage is TRBV6-2 or TRBV6-3 and J usage is TRBJ1-1, with D maybe TRBD1 (6 bases). With 5 bases removed from V and 4 bases from J, the gap between germline ends came to 17 bases. Germline lookup yields CDR1 MNHEY and CDR2 SVGEGT. The CDR3 is 15 amino acids. CDR3: CASSVLPRGGTEAFF. CDR3 DNA: TGTGCCAGCAGTGTACTGCCCCGAGGGGGCACTGAAGCTTTCTTT.

This clonotype turned up a few times. This chain links TRBV9 with TRBJ1-1; D not resolved. CDR3 length: 13 amino acids. CDR1 is SGDLS and CDR2 is YYNGEE in the germline V gene. The germline V and J ends were trimmed by 2 bases and 4 bases, with 9 bases remaining between them. CDR3 sequence: CASSVWQSTEAFF. DNA of the CDR3: TGTGCCAGCAGCGTTTGGCAGTCCACTGAAGCTTTCTTT.

This clonotype has more than one count but fewer than ten. This sequence joins TRBV30 and TRBJ2-5, with D perhaps assigned TRBD1 or TRBD2 (5 bases each). There are 15 residues in the CDR3. V was clipped by 0 bases and J by 2 bases, with 13 bases between them. Germline-derived CDR1 and CDR2 are GTSNPN and SVGIG (reference sequence). The CDR3 loop is CAWSVFRDRQETQYF. The CDR3 DNA reads as TGTGCCTGGAGTGTCTTCCGGGACCGGCAAGAGACCCAGTACTTC. Full variable domain (rest looked up from reference TRBV30 and TRBJ2-5): SQTIHQWPATLVQPVGSPLSLECTVEGTSNPNLYWYRQAAGRGLQLLFYSVGIGQISSEVPQNLSASRPQDRQFILSSKKLLLSDSGFYLCAWSVFRDRQETQYFGPGTRLLVL.

This clonotype occurred a few times. CDR3 DNA: TGTGCCAGCAGCTCCAACCCAGGGAGGGAGACCCAGTACTTC. Protein product: CASSSNPGRETQYF. This chain links TRBV7-7 with TRBJ2-3; a weak D match, TRBD2 (6 bases). The DNA end is more similar to TRBJ2-5, so the J call may be wrong. Germline V gene lookup returns CDR1 SSHAT and CDR2 FNYEAQ (reference sequence). The CDR3 contains 14 residues.

This clonotype was detected only a few times. The rearrangement uses TRBV29-1 and TRBJ1-3; D is undetermined. V shed 6 bases and J shed 4 bases, with 10 bases lying between them. CDR3 length equals 12 residues. CDR1 and CDR2 from the germline V gene are SQVTM and ANQGSEA. CDR3 DNA: TGCAGCGTGGGAGTACAAGGAAACACCATATATTTT. As protein: CSVGVQGNTIYF.

The chain uses TRBV9 and TRBJ2-1; 9 bases align to TRBD2. Germline-derived CDR1 and CDR2 are SGDLS and YYNGEE. CDR3 length: 11 amino acids. With 4 bases clipped from V and 15 bases from J, the junction kept 5 bases outside the gene matches. The CDR3 protein is CASSSGTSPFF. The CDR3 nucleotides are TGTGCCAGCAGCTCCGGGACTAGCCCGTTCTTC.

In this sample, this clonotype turned up many times. V gene TRBV24-1 combines with J gene TRBJ2-5; perhaps TRBD2 as D (7 bases). CDR3 length: 13 residues. Per germline, CDR1 KGHDR and CDR2 SFDVKD. The V and J ends lost 7 bases and 7 bases respectively, with 15 bases between them. CDR3 amino acids: CATSGRGAGTQYF. As DNA, the CDR3 is TGTGCCACCAGCGGACGGGGGGCGGGGACCCAGTACTTC.

This clonotype was found many times. The chain joins TRBV5-1 to TRBJ2-2; D remains unclear. CDR3 length: 12 amino acids. The V end lost 4 bases, the J end lost 4 bases, and 5 bases lay between the germline ends. Germline values: CDR1 SGHRS, CDR2 YFSETQ. The CDR3 nucleotides read TGCGCCAGCAGCCACATCACCGGGGAGCTGTTTTTT. Translated, it gives CASSHITGELFF.

The V call is TRBV5-6, the J call TRBJ2-2; TRBD2 aligns across 8 bases. After removal of 2 bases from V and 5 bases from J, the junction contained 2 bases not matched to a gene. The CDR3 is 14 residues long. Germline assignment: CDR1 SGHDT and CDR2 YYEEEE. In DNA form, the CDR3 reads TGTGCCAGCAGCTTTGCGGGAGGAACCGGGGAGCTGTTTTTT. It specifies CASSFAGGTGELFF.

For this clonotype: A read error likely explains this, since a far larger clone differs by one base. The chain joins TRBV7-3 to TRBJ2-1; D may be TRBD2 (6 bases). Germline V gene sequence: CDR1 SGHTA, CDR2 FQGTGA. This CDR3 has 15 residues. The germline V and J ends were trimmed by 3 bases and 9 bases, with 18 bases remaining between them. CDR3 sequence: CASSLSRRGSGEQFF. The CDR3 nucleotides read TGTGCCAGCAGCTTGAGCAGGAGGGGTTCAGGTGAGCAGTTCTTC. The complete variable domain, with remaining parts taken from reference TRBV7-3 and TRBJ2-1, reads GAGVSQTPSNKVTEKGKYVELRCDPISGHTALYWYRQSLGQGPEFLIYFQGTGAADDSGLPNDRFFAVRPEGSVSTLKIQRTERGDSAVYLCASSLSRRGSGEQFFGPGTRLTVL.

In this sample, this clonotype turned up a few times. This chain joins TRBV30 and TRBJ2-4, with unresolved D. CDR3 size: 16 residues. The germline V gene has CDR1 GTSNPN and CDR2 SVGIG (reference sequence). Trimming shortened V by 3 bases and J by 3 bases, and 18 bases separated the two germline ends. CDR3 nucleotide sequence: TGTGCCTGGAGCCTACGCCCAATTACGGGCAAAAACATTCAGTACTTC. It is translated as CAWSLRPITGKNIQYF. Full variable domain (outside the CDR3, taken from reference TRBV30 and TRBJ2-4): SQTIHQWPATLVQPVGSPLSLECTVEGTSNPNLYWYRQAAGRGLQLLFYSVGIGQISSEVPQNLSASRPQDRQFILSSKKLLLSDSGFYLCAWSLRPITGKNIQYFGAGTRLSVL.

In DNA form, the CDR3 reads TGCAGTGCGGAGGACCGCTGGAATTCACCCCTCCACTTT. As protein: CSAEDRWNSPLHF. The chain employs TRBV20-1 and TRBJ1-6, with unresolved D. V was shortened by 6 bases and J by 7 bases, with 13 bases between the two germline ends. The CDR3 runs to 13 residues. Germline V gives CDR1 DFQATT, CDR2 SNEGSKA (reference sequence).

This clonotype was seen at least ten times. This rearrangement joins TRBV30 to TRBJ1-4; D is uncertain. CDR1 and CDR2 from the germline V gene are GTSNPN and SVGIG (reference sequence). V shed 3 bases and J shed 8 bases, with 7 bases lying between them. The length of the CDR3 is 11 residues. CDR3 loop: CAWRSQEKLFF. The CDR3 DNA is TGTGCCTGGAGGAGCCAGGAAAAACTGTTTTTT.

The rearrangement links TRBV6-2 or TRBV6-3 to TRBJ2-7; D might be TRBD2 (6 bases). Germline V lookup: CDR1 MNHEY, CDR2 SVGEGT. CDR3 size: 14 residues. The V end lost 6 bases, the J end lost 2 bases, and 14 bases lay between the germline ends. The DNA for the CDR3 is TGTGCCAGCAGGGTAGAAGGAGGGCCCTACGAGCAGTACTTC. Its translation: CASRVEGGPYEQYF.